The clone carrying this T cell receptor beta chain was detected many times. Its matching antigen is unknown. The source of the sample is a study of T cells in Graves' hyperthyroidism and ophthalmopathy. Regions amplified from RNA transcripts were the TCR beta CDR3 regions. A set of HTBI primers served as the primers for a first-round RT-PCR of the TCR CDR3. TCRdb analysed the multiplex PCR reads with MiXCR anew, one entry per CDR3 protein. The sample has under 400,000 distinct CDR3 sequences, 18% seen once. Clinical symptoms, serum thyroxine, TRAb, thyroid ultrasound and orbital computed tomography informed diagnoses. Notes on the study in general: Using 13 V-J features, a model discriminated ophthalmopathy from stable hyperthyroidism.

V lost 6 bases to trimming and J lost 0 bases; unmatched junction nucleotides: 5. CDR3 length equals 14 residues. CDR1 and CDR2 (germline): MNHEY, SMNVEV (reference sequence). Sequencing was performed on blood. The gene calls are TRBV27 and TRBJ2-7, with 7 bases identical to TRBD1. This TCR derives from a woman in her 50s with Graves' hyperthyroidism. CDR3 DNA: TGTGCCAGCAGACCCTGGGACAGCTCCTACGAGCAGTACGTC. Protein product: CASRPWDSSYEQYV.